Listed below are T cell receptor beta chains from one sample, sequenced in a study of T cells in Graves' hyperthyroidism and ophthalmopathy. One entry per CDR3 protein, called by TCRdb with MiXCR from the multiplex PCR reads. The table includes about 560,000 distinct CDR3 sequences, 16% detected once. Sequenced sample: blood. These receptors were taken from a woman between 18 and 29 years old with Graves' hyperthyroidism. Both conserved end residues are part of each CDR3. Each record gives: J gene, V gene, CDR3 length, D gene, clone size, CDR3 DNA, CDR3 protein. A D gene is named only where the DNA matches it firmly. For some rows the clone size is stated as once, few or many, or as a class when expanded; others skip it.

>TRBJ2-7|TRBV5-4|14|-|-
TGTGCCAGCAGCTTGGAGGACAAATCCTACGAGCAGTACTTC
CASSLEDKSYEQYF
>TRBJ2-1|TRBV12-3/TRBV12-4|16|TRBD2|many
TGTGCCAGCAGCCATCGGACTAGCGGCGCCGGCTTGGAGCAGTTCTTC
CASSHRTSGAGLEQFF
>TRBJ2-4|TRBV5-1|17|-|few
TGCGCCAGCAGCTCCGGGGCGTCCTCCGTAGCCAAAAACATTCAGTACTTC
CASSSGASSVAKNIQYF
>TRBJ1-6|TRBV12-3/TRBV12-4|14|-|few
TGTGCCAGCTCCCCGGGGGGGGCCAATTCACCCCTCCACTTT
CASSPGGANSPLHF
>TRBJ2-3|TRBV10-1|15|-|few
TGCGCCAGCAGGGAGGGACCGTCTAGCACAGATACGCAGTATTTT
CASREGPSSTDTQYF
>TRBJ1-1|TRBV3-1|15|-|many
TGTGCCAGCAGCCGCGAGGGGCCAATGAACACTGAAGCTTTCTTT
CASSREGPMNTEAFF
>TRBJ1-5|TRBV6-2/TRBV6-3|12|-|many
TGTGCCAGCAGGACACTCAATCAGCCCCAGCATTTT
CASRTLNQPQHF
>TRBJ2-1|TRBV27|15|TRBD2|many
TGTGCCAGCAGTTTCAGGGACTTCGGGAGGAATGAGCAGTTCTTC
CASSFRDFGRNEQFF
>TRBJ1-1|TRBV7-9|16|-|many
TGTGCCAGCAGCTTAGTTGCAGGGGCGAGGAACACTGAAGCTTTCTTT
CASSLVAGARNTEAFF
>TRBJ2-3|TRBV11-2|16|-|once
TGTGCCAGCAGCAAGGGACCACTTAGGCTTGGTGATACGCAGTATTTT
CASSKGPLRLGDTQYF
>TRBJ1-2|TRBV20-1|16|TRBD1|few
TGCAGTGCTAGAAAGCGGACAGGGGGCGCCCACTATGGCTACACCTTC
CSARKRTGGAHYGYTF